These 26 T cell receptor beta chains were sequenced from one sample in a study of spatial heterogeneity in lung cancer. Time point reported: blood at routine non-recurrence follow-up after resection. The authors sequenced whole RNA from tumor, nontumor lung or frozen PBMC without sorting. TCRdb redid the calling of the 5' RACE reads with MiXCR, one entry per CDR3 protein. Here the sample spans more than 95,000 distinct CDR3 sequences, over 9% being singletons. The source material was PBMCs, sampled at follow-up. The receptors stem from a male donor with early-stage non-small cell lung cancer.

The chain carries TRBV12-3 or TRBV12-4 and TRBJ1-5, with D unresolved. The V end lost 5 bases, the J end lost 5 bases, and 10 bases lay between the germline ends. CDR3 size: 13 residues. CDR3: CASSLARYQPQHF. The DNA of the CDR3 is TGTGCCAGCAGTCTCGCAAGGTATCAGCCCCAGCATTTT.

This clonotype was detected only a few times. The rearrangement joins TRBV11-2 to TRBJ2-1; D is unresolved. The CDR3 has 13 residues. Germline assignment: CDR1 SGHAT and CDR2 FQNNGV. V lost 3 bases and J lost 3, with 6 bases in between. CDR3 DNA sequence: TGTGCCAGCAGCTTTGGCGACTACAATGAGCAGTTCTTC. This sequence encodes CASSFGDYNEQFF. Using reference TRBV11-2 and TRBJ2-1 for the parts outside the CDR3, the full variable domain is EAGVAQSPRYKIIEKRQSVAFWCNPISGHATLYWYQQILGQGPKLLIQFQNNGVVDDSQLPKDRFSAERLKGVDSTLKIQPAKLEDSAVYLCASSFGDYNEQFFGPGTRLTVL.

This clonotype occurred many times. The chain uses TRBV20-1 and TRBJ2-1; D is unclear. The V and J ends lost 5 bases and 2 bases respectively, with 13 bases between them. The germline gives CDR1 DFQATT, CDR2 SNEGSKA (reference sequence). CDR3 length: 14 residues. The CDR3: CSASPEWAYNEQFF. In DNA, the CDR3 is TGCAGTGCTTCGCCAGAATGGGCCTACAATGAGCAGTTCTTC.

This clonotype was found a few times. This rearrangement joins TRBV4-1 to TRBJ1-5; 9 positions match TRBD1. Germline assignment: CDR1 MGHRA and CDR2 YSYEKL. After removal of 0 bases from V and 6 bases from J, the junction contained 3 bases not matched to a gene. This CDR3 contains 15 residues. This CDR3 is CASSQEAQGAQPQHF. DNA of the CDR3: TGCGCCAGCAGCCAAGAAGCACAGGGGGCTCAGCCCCAGCATTTT.

The rearrangement uses TRBV6-1 and TRBJ1-5; possibly TRBD1 for D (6 bases). Trimming pared 6 bases from V and 5 bases from J, leaving 11 bases between. Germline V gene data show CDR1 as MNHNS and CDR2 as SASEGT. This CDR3 spans 13 amino acids. The CDR3 loop reads CASSESGDQPQHF. For the CDR3, the DNA is TGTGCCAGCAGCGAGTCAGGGGATCAGCCCCAGCATTTT.

The sample holds many counts of this clonotype. The chain carries TRBV6-4 and TRBJ2-7; a weak D match, TRBD1 (5 bases). The CDR3 is 13 residues long. V was clipped by 6 bases and J by 2 bases, with 11 bases between them. Germline CDR1 reads MRHNA; CDR2 reads SNTAGT. The CDR3 nucleotides are TGTGCCAGCAGCTCCGGACATACCTACGAGCAGTACTTC. The encoded protein is CASSSGHTYEQYF.

This clonotype has at least ten counts. This chain connects TRBV6-6 to TRBJ2-3; 11 nucleotides match TRBD2. The CDR3 contains 14 residues. J lost 3 bases, V lost 8 bases, and 4 bases had no gene match. Germline lookup yields CDR1 MNHNY and CDR2 SVGAGI (reference sequence). CDR3: CASGLAGGTDTQYF. The CDR3 DNA reads as TGTGCCAGCGGGCTAGCGGGGGGTACAGATACGCAGTATTTT.

This clonotype was counted at least ten times. The V call is TRBV28, the J call TRBJ1-2; 9 bases line up with TRBD1. Germline CDR1 is MDHEN and CDR2 is SYDVKM. With 5 bases clipped from V and 2 bases from J, the junction kept 12 bases outside the gene matches. The CDR3 runs to 17 residues. CDR3 residues: CASSPQDRGLPNYGYTF. The CDR3, as DNA: TGTGCCAGCAGTCCTCAGGACAGGGGCCTTCCAAACTATGGCTACACCTTC.

This clonotype was observed a handful of times. The chain uses TRBV7-2 and TRBJ2-7, with D possibly being TRBD1 (6 bases). Per the germline V gene, CDR1 is SGHTA and CDR2 is FQGNSA. V lost 1 base, J lost 6 bases, and 13 bases lay in between. The CDR3 spans 14 residues. The CDR3 DNA follows: TGTGCCAGCAGCTTAGGACCTACAGGGTCCGAGCAGTACTTC. It is translated as CASSLGPTGSEQYF.

This clonotype has a count of ten or more. The DNA for the CDR3 is TGCAGCGTAAGGGCCCCGAACATTAACACTGAAGCTTTCTTT. Translating gives CSVRAPNINTEAFF. V is TRBV29-1 and J is TRBJ1-1, with D hard to call. The CDR3 consists of 14 residues. Germline loops: CDR1 SQVTM, CDR2 ANQGSEA. V was trimmed by 6 bases and J by 2 bases, leaving 16 bases between them.

V is TRBV3-1 and J is TRBJ2-6; D remains unclear. Trimming left V 4 bases short and J 2 bases short, with 6 bases between. Germline-derived CDR1 and CDR2 are LGHDT and YNNKEL (reference sequence). This CDR3 comprises 14 residues. CDR3 region: CASSPTTGANVLTF. Written as DNA, the CDR3 is TGTGCCAGCAGCCCCACTACTGGGGCCAACGTCCTGACTTTC.

In its sample, this clonotype was seen a few times. The chain uses TRBV5-6 and TRBJ2-7; the D is unclear. The V end was cut by 3 bases, the J end by 1 base, with 11 bases between. Germline CDR1 and CDR2: SGHDT and YYEEEE. CDR3 length equals 14 residues. The chain's CDR3 is CASSYLFGSYEQYF. Written as DNA, the CDR3 is TGTGCCAGCAGCTACCTGTTCGGTTCCTACGAGCAGTACTTC.

The sample holds a few counts of this clonotype. The rearrangement joins TRBV6-2 or TRBV6-3 to TRBJ1-2; TRBD1 agrees at 9 bases. The CDR3 loop spans 16 amino acids. The V gene end was trimmed by 2 bases and the J gene end by 1 base; junction bases not matched to a gene: 5. Per germline, CDR1 MNHEY and CDR2 SVGEGT. This CDR3 reads CASSYGQGNRNYGYTF. The CDR3 nucleotides are TGTGCCAGCAGTTACGGACAGGGGAATCGTAACTATGGCTACACCTTC.

This clonotype has ten or more counts. The rearrangement joins TRBV6-6 to TRBJ2-7; the D is unclear. In germline, CDR1 is MNHNY, CDR2 SVGAGI (reference sequence). CDR3 length: 13 residues. Trimming removed 6 bases from V and 3 bases from J, with 12 bases in between. Here the CDR3 reads CASRLDTYYEQYF. The CDR3 DNA reads TGTGCCAGCAGGCTAGACACTTACTACGAGCAGTACTTC.

The V call is TRBV3-1, the J call TRBJ1-4; 8 bases are a match to TRBD1. Germline-derived CDR1 and CDR2 are LGHDT and YNNKEL (reference sequence). The CDR3 is 15 residues long. The V segment lost 4 bases and the J segment 5 bases; nucleotides outside the gene matches: 6. The CDR3 loop is CASSPRTGQNEKLFF. CDR3 DNA: TGTGCCAGCAGCCCCCGGACAGGGCAGAATGAAAAACTGTTTTTT.

The V and J genes are TRBV5-5 and TRBJ1-4; 9 bases match TRBD1. J gave up 4 bases and V 4 bases, and 5 bases lay outside the gene matches. This CDR3 has 15 amino acids. CDR1 is SGHKS, CDR2 YYEKEE, per germline (reference sequence). The CDR3 protein is CASSGGTGLNEKLFF. The CDR3 DNA is TGTGCCAGCAGCGGCGGGACAGGGCTTAATGAAAAACTGTTTTTT.

There are a few counts of this clonotype. The CDR3 is CASSKLFTGVQETQYF. CDR3 DNA sequence: TGTGCCAGCAGCAAACTCTTCACAGGGGTACAAGAGACCCAGTACTTC. The V call is TRBV21-1, the J call TRBJ2-5; the D call of TRBD1 is as the table states it, not checked on the DNA. TRBV21-1 is a pseudogene locus. The CDR3 covers 16 residues.

This clonotype turned up a few times. The chain uses TRBV29-1 and TRBJ2-2; no firm D call. Germline CDR1 reads SQVTM; CDR2 reads ANQGSEA. The CDR3 extends over 14 amino acids. Trimming shortened V by 6 bases and J by 0 bases, and 11 bases separated the two germline ends. In DNA, the CDR3 is TGCAGCGTCCTGGACGAATCGAACACCGGGGAGCTGTTTTTT. Amino acid sequence: CSVLDESNTGELFF.

Only a few counts were recorded for this clonotype. The chain recombines TRBV7-6 with TRBJ2-7; D is undetermined. The CDR3 has 13 amino acids. Germline V gives CDR1 SGHVS, CDR2 FNYEAQ. The V and J ends lost 5 bases and 3 bases respectively, with 11 bases between them. CDR3 protein: CASSPRTGYEQYF. The CDR3 nucleotides are TGTGCCAGCAGCCCCCGGACGGGCTACGAGCAGTACTTC.

This clonotype was counted at least ten times. The rearrangement joins TRBV11-2 to TRBJ2-1; D remains ambiguous. This CDR3 has 15 residues. The V end was cut by 10 bases, the J end by 3 bases, with 19 bases between. Germline values: CDR1 SGHAT, CDR2 FQNNGV. The CDR3 region has the DNA TGTGCCACCAAATCGAAAAGCCCTAGCTACAATGAGCAGTTCTTC. Its protein is CATKSKSPSYNEQFF. Based on the CDR3 plus reference TRBV11-2 and TRBJ2-1, the full variable domain is EAGVAQSPRYKIIEKRQSVAFWCNPISGHATLYWYQQILGQGPKLLIQFQNNGVVDDSQLPKDRFSAERLKGVDSTLKIQPAKLEDSAVYLCATKSKSPSYNEQFFGPGTRLTVL.

This sequence joins TRBV11-3 and TRBJ2-7; TRBD1 or TRBD2 may be the D gene (5 bases each). CDR3 length: 13 residues. Trimming cost V 3 bases and J 3 bases, with 9 bases left between them. From germline, CDR1 is SGHNT and CDR2 YENEEA. CDR3 DNA: TGTGCCAGCAGCTTTTCAGGGAGCTACGAGCAGTACTTC. This encodes CASSFSGSYEQYF.

V gene TRBV12-3 or TRBV12-4 combines with J gene TRBJ1-2, with a weak D call TRBD1 (6 bases). The CDR3 has 11 amino acids. V dropped 8 bases and J dropped 9 bases, with 13 bases sitting between them. This chain's CDR3 is CASAQGPSYTF. The CDR3 nucleotides read TGTGCCAGCGCGCAGGGGCCGAGCTACACCTTC.

The chain has TRBV7-8 and TRBJ2-1; D is unclear. Between the trimmed V and J ends, which lost 5 bases and 0 bases, there was a span of 5 bases. The V gene's germline CDR1 is SGHVS and CDR2 FQNEAQ. The CDR3 totals 13 residues. CDR3 region: CASSLSSYNEQFF. The DNA for the CDR3 is TGTGCCAGCAGCCTCAGCTCCTACAATGAGCAGTTCTTC.

This clonotype was counted ten times or more. This chain uses TRBV6-5 with TRBJ1-1; D ambiguous. This CDR3 has 12 amino acids. Trimming cost V 4 bases and J 3 bases, with 6 bases left between them. Germline V gives CDR1 MNHEY, CDR2 SVGAGI. The CDR3 here is CASSSIDTEAFF. The CDR3 nucleotides read TGTGCCAGCAGTTCCATAGACACTGAAGCTTTCTTT.

The sample holds a few counts of this clonotype. The V call is TRBV28, the J call TRBJ2-5, with D possibly being TRBD1 (6 bases). The length of the CDR3 is 14 residues. Trimming shortened V by 4 bases and J by 4 bases, and 13 bases separated the two germline ends. Per germline, CDR1 MDHEN and CDR2 SYDVKM. CDR3 amino acids: CASSSPQGPETQYF. The CDR3, as DNA: TGTGCCAGCAGTTCGCCCCAGGGGCCAGAGACCCAGTACTTC.

This clonotype was counted a few times. Because the CDR3's place on the DNA is in doubt, the DNA is left out and the CDR3 is given as listed by TCRdb. This chain uses TRBV7-2 with TRBJ2-5; the table assigns TRBD1, which was not confirmed against the DNA. Germline V gene data show CDR1 as SGHTA and CDR2 as FQGNSA. The CDR3 is made up of 17 amino acids, end residues included. CDR3 residues: CASSTVFRFGGSETQYF.